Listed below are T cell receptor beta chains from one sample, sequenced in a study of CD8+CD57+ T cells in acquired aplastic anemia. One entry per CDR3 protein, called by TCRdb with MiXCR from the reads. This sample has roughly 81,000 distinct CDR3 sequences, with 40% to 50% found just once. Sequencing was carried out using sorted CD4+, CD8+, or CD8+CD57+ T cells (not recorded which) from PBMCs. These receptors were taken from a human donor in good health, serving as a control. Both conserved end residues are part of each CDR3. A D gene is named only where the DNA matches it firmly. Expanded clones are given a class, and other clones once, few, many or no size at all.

DNA: TGTGCCAGCAGCCCACAAGCAGGACTTCGAGTTGGCTACACCTTC
CDR3: CASSPQAGLRVGYTF
V: TRBV5-6
size: .
J: TRBJ1-2
D: .

DNA: TGTGCCAGCGGACAGCCGGAAAATGAAGCTTTCTTT
CDR3: CASGQPENEAFF
V: TRBV2
size: .
J: TRBJ1-1
D: .

DNA: TGTGCCAGCAGCTTAGAACGGACGGGGAATTCACCCCTCCACTTT
CDR3: CASSLERTGNSPLHF
V: TRBV11-2
size: .
J: TRBJ1-6
D: .

DNA: TGTGCCAGCAGCTCCCCTTGGTTGTGGAATCGGAACAATGAGCAGTTCTTC
CDR3: CASSSPWLWNRNNEQFF
V: TRBV25-1
size: .
J: TRBJ2-1
D: .

DNA: TGCAGCGGGGGTTTAGAGAACGAGCAGTACTTC
CDR3: CSGGLENEQYF
V: TRBV20-1
size: many
J: TRBJ2-7
D: .

DNA: TGTGCCAGCAGCCCTCGGGCCATGGATGGCTACACCTTC
CDR3: CASSPRAMDGYTF
V: TRBV27
size: .
J: TRBJ1-2
D: .

DNA: TGTGCCAGCAGCGTGGGAGCAGACAGATATCACGTCATGGGTGGCTACACCTTC
CDR3: CASSVGADRYHVMGGYTF
V: TRBV9
size: .
J: TRBJ1-2
D: .

DNA: TGCAGTGCTAGAGATCAAAGGGGTTTCAATCCCTACGAGCAGTACTTC
CDR3: CSARDQRGFNPYEQYF
V: TRBV20-1
size: many
J: TRBJ2-7
D: .

DNA: TGTGCCATCACAGGGGGGATGGGTGAAGCTTTCTTT
CDR3: CAITGGMGEAFF
V: TRBV10-3
size: .
J: TRBJ1-1
D: TRBD1

DNA: TGCGCCAGCAGCTTTCGCCTCACAGGAAACATCGCCGGGGAGCTGTTTTTT
CDR3: CASSFRLTGNIAGELFF
V: TRBV5-1
size: few
J: TRBJ2-2
D: .

DNA: TGTGCCATCAGTGAGTTGGAGGGTTCGTCCTACGAGCAGTACTTC
CDR3: CAISELEGSSYEQYF
V: TRBV10-3
size: few
J: TRBJ2-7
D: .

DNA: TGTGCCAGCAGTCTAAGTGAAAAAGCTTTCTTT
CDR3: CASSLSEKAFF
V: TRBV12-3/TRBV12-4
size: .
J: TRBJ1-1
D: .

DNA: TGTGCCACCCAAGGGGCTTACACCGGGGAGCTGTTTTTT
CDR3: CATQGAYTGELFF
V: TRBV15
size: many
J: TRBJ2-2
D: .

DNA: TGCGCCAGCAGCTATAGCGGGAGTGCCACTTTCAATGAGCAGTTCTTC
CDR3: CASSYSGSATFNEQFF
V: TRBV5-1
size: .
J: TRBJ2-1
D: TRBD2

DNA: TGTGCCAGCAACGTAGAGGGGCTGACTTTCAATGAGCAGTTCTTC
CDR3: CASNVEGLTFNEQFF
V: TRBV9
size: .
J: TRBJ2-1
D: .

DNA: TGTGCCAGCAACGGGCTGGGACTAGCGGTATCCTACGAGCAGCACTTC
CDR3: CASNGLGLAVSYEQHF
V: TRBV2
size: .
J: TRBJ2-7
D: TRBD2

DNA: TGCAGCGTTGAAGATGACAGACCCCCCTACAATGAGCAGTTCTTC
CDR3: CSVEDDRPPYNEQFF
V: TRBV29-1
size: .
J: TRBJ2-1
D: .

DNA: TGCAGTGCTAGAGAACTTGCGGGGGACTACAATGAGCAGTTCTTC
CDR3: CSARELAGDYNEQFF
V: TRBV20-1
size: many
J: TRBJ2-1
D: TRBD2

DNA: TGTGCCAGCAGTTTATCCGTGGGCACTGAAGCTTTCTTT
CDR3: CASSLSVGTEAFF
V: TRBV27
size: few
J: TRBJ1-1
D: .

DNA: TGCAGCGTTGAAGGAGATAGCGGGGAGTCCTACGAGCAGTACTTC
CDR3: CSVEGDSGESYEQYF
V: TRBV29-1
size: many
J: TRBJ2-7
D: TRBD2

DNA: TGCAGCGTTGAATTCATTTGGGACAGGGGAGTTCAAGAGACCCAGTACTTC
CDR3: CSVEFIWDRGVQETQYF
V: TRBV29-1
size: few
J: TRBJ2-5
D: TRBD1

DNA: TGTGCCAGCAGCCTCACAGGGTTCGAAGAGACCCAGTACTTC
CDR3: CASSLTGFEETQYF
V: TRBV7-9
size: many
J: TRBJ2-5
D: .

DNA: TGTGCCAGCAGCCAAGGACAGTCTAGCACAGATACGCAGTATTTT
CDR3: CASSQGQSSTDTQYF
V: TRBV25-1
size: .
J: TRBJ2-3
D: .

DNA: TGTGCCACCAGTAATCCCGGTAATATGGATGAGCAGTTCTTC
CDR3: CATSNPGNMDEQFF
V: TRBV25-1
size: .
J: TRBJ2-1
D: .

DNA: TGTGCCAGCAGCGTAGGAAAAAATGAGCAGTTCTTC
CDR3: CASSVGKNEQFF
V: TRBV9
size: once
J: TRBJ2-1
D: .

DNA: TGTGCCAGTAGTTCTCTCGGGGAGCCCCAGCATTTT
CDR3: CASSSLGEPQHF
V: TRBV19
size: .
J: TRBJ1-5
D: .

DNA: TGTGCCAGTAGCCCCTCAACTAGCGGGGGATACGAGCAGTACTTC
CDR3: CASSPSTSGGYEQYF
V: TRBV19
size: .
J: TRBJ2-7
D: TRBD2

DNA: TGCAGCGTTGAAAAGGGGAACACTGAAGCTTTCTTT
CDR3: CSVEKGNTEAFF
V: TRBV29-1
size: .
J: TRBJ1-1
D: .

DNA: TGCAGCATCGGTTTCCCAAACTCCCACGAGCAGTACTTC
CDR3: CSIGFPNSHEQYF
V: TRBV29-1
size: many
J: TRBJ2-7
D: .

DNA: TGTGCCACCAGTGAAACCGGGACAGGGGGCGCGGTCTATGGCTACACCTTC
CDR3: CATSETGTGGAVYGYTF
V: TRBV24-1
size: .
J: TRBJ1-2
D: TRBD1

DNA: TGTGCCAGCAGCTTAGTGGGGGACCTTTCCTACGAGCAGTACTTC
CDR3: CASSLVGDLSYEQYF
V: TRBV7-8
size: .
J: TRBJ2-7
D: .

DNA: TGCGCCAGCAGTGAGGCAGGGGTTGCGGTAGCTTTCTTT
CDR3: CASSEAGVAVAFF
V: TRBV10-1
size: .
J: TRBJ1-1
D: .

DNA: TGTGCCAGCAGCCAAGAATCCGGGTCTGGAAACACCATATATTTT
CDR3: CASSQESGSGNTIYF
V: TRBV3-1
size: .
J: TRBJ1-3
D: .

DNA: TGTGCCAGCATGTTCGGGGGACAAAACATTCAGTACTTC
CDR3: CASMFGGQNIQYF
V: TRBV2
size: .
J: TRBJ2-4
D: .

DNA: TGTGCCACCAGTGATTCAGGGGGTGGTCAGCCCCAGCATTTT
CDR3: CATSDSGGGQPQHF
V: TRBV24-1
size: many
J: TRBJ1-5
D: TRBD1

DNA: TGCGCTAGCAGTGATCGGTCGCTGAACACTGAAGCTCTCTTT
CDR3: CASSDRSLNTEALF
V: TRBV10-2
size: .
J: TRBJ1-1
D: .